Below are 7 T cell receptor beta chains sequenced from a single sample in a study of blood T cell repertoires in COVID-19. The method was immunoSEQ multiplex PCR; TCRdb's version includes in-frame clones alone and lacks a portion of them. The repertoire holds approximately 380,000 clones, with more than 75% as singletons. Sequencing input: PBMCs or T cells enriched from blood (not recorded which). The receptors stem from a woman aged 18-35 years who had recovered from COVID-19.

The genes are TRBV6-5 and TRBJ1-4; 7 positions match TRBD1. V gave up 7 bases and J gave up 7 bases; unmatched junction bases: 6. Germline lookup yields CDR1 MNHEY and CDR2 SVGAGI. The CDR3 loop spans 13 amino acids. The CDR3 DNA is TGTGCCAGCAAAACAGGGGTTGCTGAAAAACTGTTTTTT. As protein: CASKTGVAEKLFF.

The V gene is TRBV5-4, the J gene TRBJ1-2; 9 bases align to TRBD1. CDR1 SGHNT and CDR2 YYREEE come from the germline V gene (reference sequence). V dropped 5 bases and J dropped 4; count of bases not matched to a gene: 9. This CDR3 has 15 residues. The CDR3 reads CASRAGTGTTYGYTF. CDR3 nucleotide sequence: TGTGCCAGCAGGGCCGGGACAGGGACGACCTATGGCTACACCTTC.

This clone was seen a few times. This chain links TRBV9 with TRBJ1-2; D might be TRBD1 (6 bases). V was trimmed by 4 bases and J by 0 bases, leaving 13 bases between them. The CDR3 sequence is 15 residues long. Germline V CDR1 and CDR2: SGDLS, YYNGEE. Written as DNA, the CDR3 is TGTGCCAGCAGCCCCAGACAGGCGGCTAACTATGGCTACACCTTC. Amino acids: CASSPRQAANYGYTF.

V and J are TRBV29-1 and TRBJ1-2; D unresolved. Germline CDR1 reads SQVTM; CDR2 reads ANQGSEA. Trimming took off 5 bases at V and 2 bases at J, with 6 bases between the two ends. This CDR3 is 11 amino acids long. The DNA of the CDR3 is TGCAGCGTTCCCGGGAACTATGGCTACACCTTC. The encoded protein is CSVPGNYGYTF.

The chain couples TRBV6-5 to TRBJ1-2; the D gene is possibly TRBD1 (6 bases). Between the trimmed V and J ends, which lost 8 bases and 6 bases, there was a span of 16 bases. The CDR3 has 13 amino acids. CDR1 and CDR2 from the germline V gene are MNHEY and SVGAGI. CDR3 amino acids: CASQETGVDGYTF. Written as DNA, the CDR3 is TGTGCCAGCCAGGAGACAGGCGTGGATGGCTACACCTTC.

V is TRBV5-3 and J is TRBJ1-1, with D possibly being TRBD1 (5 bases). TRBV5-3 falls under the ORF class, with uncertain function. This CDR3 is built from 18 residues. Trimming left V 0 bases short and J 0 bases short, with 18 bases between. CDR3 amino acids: CARSLGLGLGVLNTEAFF. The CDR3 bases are TGTGCCAGAAGCTTGGGTCTGGGGCTTGGGGTCCTGAACACTGAAGCTTTCTTT.

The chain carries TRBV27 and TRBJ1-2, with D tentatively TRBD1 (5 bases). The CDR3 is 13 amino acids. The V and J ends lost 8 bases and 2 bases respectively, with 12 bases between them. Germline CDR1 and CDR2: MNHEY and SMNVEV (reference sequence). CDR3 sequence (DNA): TGTGCCAGCGGGGGGGAACGGAACTATGGCTACACCTTC. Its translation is CASGGERNYGYTF.